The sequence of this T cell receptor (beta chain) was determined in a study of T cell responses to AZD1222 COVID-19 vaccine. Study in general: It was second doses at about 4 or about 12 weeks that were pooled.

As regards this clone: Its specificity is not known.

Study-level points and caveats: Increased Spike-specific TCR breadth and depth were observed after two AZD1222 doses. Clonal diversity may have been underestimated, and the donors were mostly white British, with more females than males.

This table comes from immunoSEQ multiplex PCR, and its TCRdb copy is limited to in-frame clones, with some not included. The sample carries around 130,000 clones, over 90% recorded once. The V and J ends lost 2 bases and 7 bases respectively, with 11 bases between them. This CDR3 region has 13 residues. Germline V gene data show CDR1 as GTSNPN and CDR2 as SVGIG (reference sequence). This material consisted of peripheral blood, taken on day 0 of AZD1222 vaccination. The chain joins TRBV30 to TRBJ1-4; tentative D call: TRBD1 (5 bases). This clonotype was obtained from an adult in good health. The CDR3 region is CAWSPAGGEKLFF. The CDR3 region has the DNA TGTGCCTGGAGTCCTGCGGGGGGTGAAAAACTGTTTTTT.